This TCR beta chain was profiled in a study of blood T cell repertoires in COVID-19. Study as a whole: From T cells, B-cell-depleted T cells, or PBMCs came the material, which was cDNA or gDNA.

The CDR3 extends over 14 amino acids. J gave up 12 bases and V 2 bases, and 10 bases lay outside the gene matches. The germline V gene encodes CDR1 SGDLS and CDR2 YYNGEE. Here immunoSEQ multiplex PCR was the method, and the copy in TCRdb shows in-frame clones only, minus some. Of some 97,000 clones listed, roughly 90% are singletons. This receptor was taken from a young man in a cohort sampled during active COVID-19. The rearrangement links TRBV9 to TRBJ2-1, with 8 nucleotides matching TRBD2. Sequencing was performed on peripheral blood. In DNA, the CDR3 is TGTGCCAGCAGCGTCTTGTCCGGGGGGGCCGGGCAGTTCTTC. Translated: CASSVLSGGAGQFF.